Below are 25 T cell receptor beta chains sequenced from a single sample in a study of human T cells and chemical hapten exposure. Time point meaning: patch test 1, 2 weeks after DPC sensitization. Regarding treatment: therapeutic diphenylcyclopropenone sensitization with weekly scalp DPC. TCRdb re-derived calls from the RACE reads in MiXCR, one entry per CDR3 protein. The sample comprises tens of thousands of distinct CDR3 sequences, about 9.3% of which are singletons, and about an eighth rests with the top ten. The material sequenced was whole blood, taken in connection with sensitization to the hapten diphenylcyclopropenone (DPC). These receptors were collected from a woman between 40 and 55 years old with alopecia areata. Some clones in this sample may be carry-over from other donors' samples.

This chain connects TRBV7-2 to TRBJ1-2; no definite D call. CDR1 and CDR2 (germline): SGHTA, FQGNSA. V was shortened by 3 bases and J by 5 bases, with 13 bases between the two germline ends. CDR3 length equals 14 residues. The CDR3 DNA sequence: TGTGCCAGCAGCTTCCAACTGACCCTTTATGGCTACACCTTC. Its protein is CASSFQLTLYGYTF.

The CDR3 bases are TGCGCCAGCGGGGACCTTAGCGCCAGCGGGCGATCCGGGGAGCTGTTTTTT. This codes for CASGDLSASGRSGELFF. The chain joins TRBV4-1 to TRBJ2-2, with a weak D call TRBD2 (6 bases). The germline V and J ends were trimmed by 8 bases and 6 bases, with 25 bases remaining between them. The germline gives CDR1 MGHRA, CDR2 YSYEKL. The CDR3 length is 17 residues.

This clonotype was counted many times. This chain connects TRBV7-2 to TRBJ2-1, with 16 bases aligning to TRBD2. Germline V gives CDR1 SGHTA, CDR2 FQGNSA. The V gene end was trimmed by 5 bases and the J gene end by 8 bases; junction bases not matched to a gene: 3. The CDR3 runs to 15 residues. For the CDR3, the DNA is TGTGCCAGCAGCACGGGACTAGCGGGGGGGCATGAGCAGTTCTTC. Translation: CASSTGLAGGHEQFF.

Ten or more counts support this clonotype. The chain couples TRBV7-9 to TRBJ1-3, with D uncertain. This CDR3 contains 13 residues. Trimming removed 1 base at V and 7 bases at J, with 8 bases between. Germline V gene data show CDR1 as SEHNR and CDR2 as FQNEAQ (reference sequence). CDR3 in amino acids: CASSLGFGNTIYF. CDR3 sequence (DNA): TGTGCCAGCAGCTTAGGCTTCGGTAACACCATATATTTT.

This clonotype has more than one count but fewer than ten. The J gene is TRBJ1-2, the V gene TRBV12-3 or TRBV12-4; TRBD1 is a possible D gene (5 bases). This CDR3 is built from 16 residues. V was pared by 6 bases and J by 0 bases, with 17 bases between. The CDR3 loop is CASSPTTGTANYGYTF. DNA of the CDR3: TGTGCCAGCAGCCCTACCACCGGGACCGCTAACTATGGCTACACCTTC.

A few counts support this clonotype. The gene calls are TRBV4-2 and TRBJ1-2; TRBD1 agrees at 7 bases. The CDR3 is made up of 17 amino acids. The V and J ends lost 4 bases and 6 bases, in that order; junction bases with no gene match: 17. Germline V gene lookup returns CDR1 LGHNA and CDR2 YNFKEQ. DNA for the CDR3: TGTGCCAGCAGCCTTGTAGGCGATGTGAGACAGGGCAATGGCTACACCTTC. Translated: CASSLVGDVRQGNGYTF.

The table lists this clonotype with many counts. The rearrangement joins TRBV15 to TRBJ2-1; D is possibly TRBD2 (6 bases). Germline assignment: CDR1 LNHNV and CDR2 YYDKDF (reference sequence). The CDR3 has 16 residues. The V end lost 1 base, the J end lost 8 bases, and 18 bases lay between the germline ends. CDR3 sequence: CATSRGGLGSPHEQFF. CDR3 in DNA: TGTGCCACCAGCAGAGGGGGACTGGGGAGCCCCCATGAGCAGTTCTTC.

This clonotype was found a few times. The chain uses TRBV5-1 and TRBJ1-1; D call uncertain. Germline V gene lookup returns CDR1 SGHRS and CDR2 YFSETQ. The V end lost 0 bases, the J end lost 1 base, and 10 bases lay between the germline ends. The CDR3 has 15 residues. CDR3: CASSLGLRENTEAFF. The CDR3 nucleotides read TGCGCCAGCAGCTTGGGCCTGAGGGAGAACACTGAAGCTTTCTTT.

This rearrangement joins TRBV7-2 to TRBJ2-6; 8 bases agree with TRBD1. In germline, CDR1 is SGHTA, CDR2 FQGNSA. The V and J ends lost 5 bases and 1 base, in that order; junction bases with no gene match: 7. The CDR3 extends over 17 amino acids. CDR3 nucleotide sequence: TGTGCCAGCAGCCAGTCCTGGGACAGGTCTGGGGCCAACGTCCTGACTTTC. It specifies CASSQSWDRSGANVLTF.

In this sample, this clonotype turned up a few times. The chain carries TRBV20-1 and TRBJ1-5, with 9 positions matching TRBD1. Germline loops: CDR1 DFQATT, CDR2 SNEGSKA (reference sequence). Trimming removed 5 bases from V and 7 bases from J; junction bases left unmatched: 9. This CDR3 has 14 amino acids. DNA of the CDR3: TGCAGTGCTCCAAACAGGGGGCAGGGGCAGCCCCAGCATTTT. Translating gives CSAPNRGQGQPQHF.

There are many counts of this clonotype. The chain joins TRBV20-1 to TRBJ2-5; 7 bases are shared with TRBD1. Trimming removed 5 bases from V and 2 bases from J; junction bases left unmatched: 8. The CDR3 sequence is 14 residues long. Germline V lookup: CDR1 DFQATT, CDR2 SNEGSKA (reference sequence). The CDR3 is CSARTGQPQETQYF. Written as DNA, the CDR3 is TGCAGTGCTCGTACGGGACAGCCACAAGAGACCCAGTACTTC.

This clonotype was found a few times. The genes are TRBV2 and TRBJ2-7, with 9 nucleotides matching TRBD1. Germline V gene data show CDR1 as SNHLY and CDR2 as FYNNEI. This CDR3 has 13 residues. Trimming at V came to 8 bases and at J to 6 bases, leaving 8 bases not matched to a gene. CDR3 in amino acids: CASDGTGPPEQYF. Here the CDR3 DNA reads TGTGCCAGCGACGGGACAGGGCCACCCGAGCAGTACTTC. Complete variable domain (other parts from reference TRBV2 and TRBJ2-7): EPEVTQTPSHQVTQMGQEVILRCVPISNHLYFYWYRQILGQKVEFLVSFYNNEISEKSEIFDDQFSVERPDGSNFTLKIRSTKLEDSAMYFCASDGTGPPEQYFGPGTRLTVT.

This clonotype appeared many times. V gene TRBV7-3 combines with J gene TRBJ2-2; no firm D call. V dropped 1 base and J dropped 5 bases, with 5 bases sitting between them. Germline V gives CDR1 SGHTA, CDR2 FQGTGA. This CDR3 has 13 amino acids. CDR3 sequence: CASSLMQTGELFF. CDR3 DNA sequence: TGTGCCAGCAGCTTAATGCAGACCGGGGAGCTGTTTTTT.

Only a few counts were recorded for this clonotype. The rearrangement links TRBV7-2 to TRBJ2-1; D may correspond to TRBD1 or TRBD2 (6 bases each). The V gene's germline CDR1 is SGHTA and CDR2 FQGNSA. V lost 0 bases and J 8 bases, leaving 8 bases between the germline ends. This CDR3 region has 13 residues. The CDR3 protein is CASSLAGGHEQFF. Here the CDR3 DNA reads TGTGCCAGCAGCTTAGCGGGGGGCCATGAGCAGTTCTTC.

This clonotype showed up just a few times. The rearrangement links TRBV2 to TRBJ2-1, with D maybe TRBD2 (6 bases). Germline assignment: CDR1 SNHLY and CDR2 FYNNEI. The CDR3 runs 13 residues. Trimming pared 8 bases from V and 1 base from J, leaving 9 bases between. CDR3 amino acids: CASFGGSYNEQFF. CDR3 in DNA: TGTGCCAGCTTCGGGGGTTCCTACAATGAGCAGTTCTTC.

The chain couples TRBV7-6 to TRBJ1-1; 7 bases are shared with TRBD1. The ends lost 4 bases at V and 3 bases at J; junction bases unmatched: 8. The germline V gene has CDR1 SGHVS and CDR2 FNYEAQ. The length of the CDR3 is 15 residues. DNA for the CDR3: TGTGCCAGCAGCTCTCCACAGGGGTTGGACACTGAAGCTTTCTTT. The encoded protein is CASSSPQGLDTEAFF.

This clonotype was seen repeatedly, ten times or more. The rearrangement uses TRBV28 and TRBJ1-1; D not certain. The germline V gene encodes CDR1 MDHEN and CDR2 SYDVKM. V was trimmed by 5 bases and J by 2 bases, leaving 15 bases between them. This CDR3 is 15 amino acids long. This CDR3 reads CASSPPGQLNTEAFF. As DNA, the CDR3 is TGTGCCAGCAGTCCGCCCGGGCAGCTCAACACTGAAGCTTTCTTT.

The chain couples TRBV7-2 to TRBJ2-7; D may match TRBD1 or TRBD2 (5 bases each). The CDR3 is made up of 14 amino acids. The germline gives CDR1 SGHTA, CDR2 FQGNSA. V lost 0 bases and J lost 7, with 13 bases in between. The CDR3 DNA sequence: TGTGCCAGCAGCTTAGCGTACGGGGCTGGGGAGCAGTACTTC. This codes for CASSLAYGAGEQYF. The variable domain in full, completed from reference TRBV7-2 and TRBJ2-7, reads GAGVSQSPSNKVTEKGKDVELRCDPISGHTALYWYRQSLGQGLEFLIYFQGNSAPDKSGLPSDRFSAERTGGSVSTLTIQRTQQEDSAVYLCASSLAYGAGEQYFGPGTRLTVT.

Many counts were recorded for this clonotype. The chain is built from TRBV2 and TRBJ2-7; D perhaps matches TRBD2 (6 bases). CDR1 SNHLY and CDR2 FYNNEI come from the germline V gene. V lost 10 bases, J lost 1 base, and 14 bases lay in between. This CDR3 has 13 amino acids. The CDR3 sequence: CATAGRESYEQYF. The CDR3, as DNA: TGTGCCACCGCGGGACGGGAATCCTACGAGCAGTACTTC.

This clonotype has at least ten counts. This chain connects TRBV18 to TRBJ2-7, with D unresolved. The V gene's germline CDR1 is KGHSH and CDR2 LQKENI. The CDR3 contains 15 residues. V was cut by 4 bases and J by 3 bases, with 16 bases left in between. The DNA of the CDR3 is TGTGCCAGCTCACTACTGGATACGGTCGACTACGAGCAGTACTTC. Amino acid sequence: CASSLLDTVDYEQYF.

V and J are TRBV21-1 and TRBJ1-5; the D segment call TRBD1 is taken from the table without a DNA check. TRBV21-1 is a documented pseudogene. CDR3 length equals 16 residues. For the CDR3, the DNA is TGTGCCAGCAGCATGAAGGGGCCTTATAGCAATCAGCCCCAGCATTTT. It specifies CASSMKGPYSNQPQHF.

The CDR3, as DNA: TGTGCCAGCAAAGGAGGGGGGTCAATCCCCTATGGCTACACCTTC. It translates to CASKGGGSIPYGYTF. V is TRBV6-5 and J is TRBJ1-2; D is possibly TRBD1 (6 bases). V lost 7 bases and J lost 4, with 19 bases in between. The CDR3 spans 15 residues. Germline V gives CDR1 MNHEY, CDR2 SVGAGI.

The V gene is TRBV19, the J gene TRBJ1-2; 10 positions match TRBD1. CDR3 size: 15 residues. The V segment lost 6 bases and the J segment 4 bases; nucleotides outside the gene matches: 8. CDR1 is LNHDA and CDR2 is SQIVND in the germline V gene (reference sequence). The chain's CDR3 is CASSSRDRGFYGYTF. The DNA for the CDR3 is TGTGCCAGTAGCAGCCGGGACAGGGGTTTCTATGGCTACACCTTC.

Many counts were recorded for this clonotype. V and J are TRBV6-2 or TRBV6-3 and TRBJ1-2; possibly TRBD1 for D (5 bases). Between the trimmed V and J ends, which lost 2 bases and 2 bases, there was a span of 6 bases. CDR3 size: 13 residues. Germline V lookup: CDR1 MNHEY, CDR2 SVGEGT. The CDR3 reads CASSYRDNYGYTF. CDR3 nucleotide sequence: TGTGCCAGCAGTTACCGGGACAACTATGGCTACACCTTC.

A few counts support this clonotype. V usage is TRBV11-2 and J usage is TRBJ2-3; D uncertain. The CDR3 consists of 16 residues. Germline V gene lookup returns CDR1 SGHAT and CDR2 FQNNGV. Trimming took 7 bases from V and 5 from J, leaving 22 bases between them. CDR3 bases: TGTGCCAGCAATCCCCTAAAAGGGCTTTCGGGAGATACGCAGTATTTT. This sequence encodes CASNPLKGLSGDTQYF. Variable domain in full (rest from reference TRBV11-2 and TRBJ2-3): EAGVAQSPRYKIIEKRQSVAFWCNPISGHATLYWYQQILGQGPKLLIQFQNNGVVDDSQLPKDRFSAERLKGVDSTLKIQPAKLEDSAVYLCASNPLKGLSGDTQYFGPGTRLTVL.